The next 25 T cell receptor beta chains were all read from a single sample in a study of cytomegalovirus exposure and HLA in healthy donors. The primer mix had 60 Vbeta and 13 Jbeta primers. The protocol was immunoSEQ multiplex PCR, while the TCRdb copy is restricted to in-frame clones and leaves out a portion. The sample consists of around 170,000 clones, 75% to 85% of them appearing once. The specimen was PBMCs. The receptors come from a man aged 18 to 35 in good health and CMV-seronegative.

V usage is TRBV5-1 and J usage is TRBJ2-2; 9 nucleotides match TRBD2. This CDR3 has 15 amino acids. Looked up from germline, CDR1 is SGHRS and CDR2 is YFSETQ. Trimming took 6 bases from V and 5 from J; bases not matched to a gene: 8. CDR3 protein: CASTAAGGRTGELFF. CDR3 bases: TGCGCCAGCACCGCTGCGGGGGGGCGTACCGGGGAGCTGTTTTTT.

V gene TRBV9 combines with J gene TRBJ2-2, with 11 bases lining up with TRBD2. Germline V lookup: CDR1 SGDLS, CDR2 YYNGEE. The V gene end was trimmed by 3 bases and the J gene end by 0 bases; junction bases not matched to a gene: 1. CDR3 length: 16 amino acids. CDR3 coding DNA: TGTGCCAGCAGCGGGACTAGCGGGCCGAACACCGGGGAGCTGTTTTTT. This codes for CASSGTSGPNTGELFF.

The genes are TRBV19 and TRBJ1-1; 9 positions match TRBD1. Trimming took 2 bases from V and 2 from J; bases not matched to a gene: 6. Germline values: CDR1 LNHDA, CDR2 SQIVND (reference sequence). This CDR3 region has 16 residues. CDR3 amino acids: CASSITTGGHNTEAFF. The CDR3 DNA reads TGTGCCAGTAGTATAACAACAGGGGGCCACAACACTGAAGCTTTCTTT.

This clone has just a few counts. CDR3 region: CASSLGPGSSYEQYF. The DNA of the CDR3 is TGTGCCAGCAGCTTAGGACCCGGGTCTTCCTACGAGCAGTACTTC. The J gene is TRBJ2-7, the V gene TRBV7-2; D ambiguous. V lost 1 base, J lost 1 base, and 11 bases lay in between. The length of the CDR3 is 15 residues. Germline lookup yields CDR1 SGHTA and CDR2 FQGNSA.

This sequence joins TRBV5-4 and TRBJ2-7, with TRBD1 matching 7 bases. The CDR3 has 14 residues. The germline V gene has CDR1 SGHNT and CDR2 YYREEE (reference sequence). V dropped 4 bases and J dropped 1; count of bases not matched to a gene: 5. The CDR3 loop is CASSADRASYEQYF. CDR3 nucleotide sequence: TGTGCCAGCAGCGCAGACAGGGCATCCTACGAGCAGTACTTC.

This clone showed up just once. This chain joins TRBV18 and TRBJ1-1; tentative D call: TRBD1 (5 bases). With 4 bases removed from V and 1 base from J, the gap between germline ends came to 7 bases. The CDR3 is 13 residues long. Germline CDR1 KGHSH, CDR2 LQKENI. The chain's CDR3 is CASSQGKNTEAFF. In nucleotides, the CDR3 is TGTGCCAGCTCACAGGGGAAGAACACTGAAGCTTTCTTT.

For the CDR3, the DNA is TGTGCCACCAGCAGAGATGGGGGAGGCGCAGATACGCAGTATTTT. As protein: CATSRDGGGADTQYF. The J gene is TRBJ2-3, the V gene TRBV15; possibly TRBD2 for D (6 bases). This CDR3 has 15 residues. V lost 0 bases and J 4 bases, leaving 11 bases between the germline ends. Germline assignment: CDR1 LNHNV and CDR2 YYDKDF (reference sequence).

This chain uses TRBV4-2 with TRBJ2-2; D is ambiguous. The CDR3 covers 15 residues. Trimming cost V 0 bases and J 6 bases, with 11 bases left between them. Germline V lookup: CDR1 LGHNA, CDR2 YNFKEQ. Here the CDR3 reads CASSQDPTPSGELFF. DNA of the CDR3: TGTGCCAGCAGCCAAGATCCGACTCCCTCCGGGGAGCTGTTTTTT.

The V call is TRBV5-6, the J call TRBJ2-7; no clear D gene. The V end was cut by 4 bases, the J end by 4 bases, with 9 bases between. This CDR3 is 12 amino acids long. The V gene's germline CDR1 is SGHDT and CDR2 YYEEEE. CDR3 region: CASSRLEYEQYF. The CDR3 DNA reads TGTGCCAGCAGCCGCTTGGAGTACGAGCAGTACTTC.

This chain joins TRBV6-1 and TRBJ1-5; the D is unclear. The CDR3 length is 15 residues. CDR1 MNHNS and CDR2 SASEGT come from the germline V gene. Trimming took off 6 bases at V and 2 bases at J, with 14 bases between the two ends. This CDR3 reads CASSLGRSGNQPQHF. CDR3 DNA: TGTGCCAGCAGCCTAGGGAGGTCCGGCAATCAGCCCCAGCATTTT.

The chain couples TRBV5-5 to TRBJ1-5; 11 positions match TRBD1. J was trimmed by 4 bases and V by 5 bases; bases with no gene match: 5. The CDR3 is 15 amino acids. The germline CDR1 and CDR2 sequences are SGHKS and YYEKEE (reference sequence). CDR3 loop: CASRPGQGENQPQHF. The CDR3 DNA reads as TGTGCCAGCAGGCCGGGACAGGGGGAAAATCAGCCCCAGCATTTT.

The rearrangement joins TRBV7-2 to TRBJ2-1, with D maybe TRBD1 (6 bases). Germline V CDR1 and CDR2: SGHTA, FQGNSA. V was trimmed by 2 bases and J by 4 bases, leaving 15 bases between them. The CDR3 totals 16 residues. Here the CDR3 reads CASSLWSQGRYNEQFF. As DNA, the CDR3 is TGTGCCAGCAGCTTATGGTCACAGGGTAGGTACAATGAGCAGTTCTTC. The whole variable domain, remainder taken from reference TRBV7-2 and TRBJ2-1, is GAGVSQSPSNKVTEKGKDVELRCDPISGHTALYWYRQSLGQGLEFLIYFQGNSAPDKSGLPSDRFSAERTGGSVSTLTIQRTQQEDSAVYLCASSLWSQGRYNEQFFGPGTRLTVL.

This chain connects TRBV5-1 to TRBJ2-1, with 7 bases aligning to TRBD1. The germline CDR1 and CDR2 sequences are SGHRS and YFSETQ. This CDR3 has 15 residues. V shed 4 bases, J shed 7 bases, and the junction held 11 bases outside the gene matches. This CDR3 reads CASSPQWDRRNEQFF. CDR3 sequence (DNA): TGCGCCAGCAGCCCCCAGTGGGACAGAAGAAATGAGCAGTTCTTC.

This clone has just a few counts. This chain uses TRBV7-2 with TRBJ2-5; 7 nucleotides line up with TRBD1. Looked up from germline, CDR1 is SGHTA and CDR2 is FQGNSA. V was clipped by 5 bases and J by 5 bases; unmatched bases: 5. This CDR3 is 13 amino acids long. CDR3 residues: CASSISRGETQYF. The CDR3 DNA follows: TGTGCCAGCAGCATCAGCAGGGGGGAGACCCAGTACTTC. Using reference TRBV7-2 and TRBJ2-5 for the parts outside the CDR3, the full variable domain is GAGVSQSPSNKVTEKGKDVELRCDPISGHTALYWYRQSLGQGLEFLIYFQGNSAPDKSGLPSDRFSAERTGGSVSTLTIQRTQQEDSAVYLCASSISRGETQYFGPGTRLLVL.

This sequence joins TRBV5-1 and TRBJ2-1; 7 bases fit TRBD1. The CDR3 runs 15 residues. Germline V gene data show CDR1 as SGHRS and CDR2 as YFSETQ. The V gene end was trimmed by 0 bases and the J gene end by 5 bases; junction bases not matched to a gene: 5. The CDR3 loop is CASSLAPTGNNEQFF. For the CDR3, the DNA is TGCGCCAGCAGCTTGGCCCCGACAGGGAACAATGAGCAGTTCTTC. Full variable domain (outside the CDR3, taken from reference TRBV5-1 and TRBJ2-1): KAGVTQTPRYLIKTRGQQVTLSCSPISGHRSVSWYQQTPGQGLQFLFEYFSETQRNKGNFPGRFSGRQFSNSRSEMNVSTLELGDSALYLCASSLAPTGNNEQFFGPGTRLTVL.

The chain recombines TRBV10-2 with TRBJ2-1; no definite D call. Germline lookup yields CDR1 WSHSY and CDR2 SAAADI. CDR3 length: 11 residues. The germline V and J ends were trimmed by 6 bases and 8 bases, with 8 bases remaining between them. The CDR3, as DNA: TGCGCCAGCAGCCCTAGGTATGAGCAGTTCTTC. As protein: CASSPRYEQFF.

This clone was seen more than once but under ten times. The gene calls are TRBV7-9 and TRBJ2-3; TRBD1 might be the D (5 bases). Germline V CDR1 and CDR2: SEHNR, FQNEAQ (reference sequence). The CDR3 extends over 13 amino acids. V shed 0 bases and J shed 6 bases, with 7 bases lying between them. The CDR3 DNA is TGTGCCAGCAGCTTAGCCCGACAGGATACGCAGTATTTT. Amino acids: CASSLARQDTQYF.

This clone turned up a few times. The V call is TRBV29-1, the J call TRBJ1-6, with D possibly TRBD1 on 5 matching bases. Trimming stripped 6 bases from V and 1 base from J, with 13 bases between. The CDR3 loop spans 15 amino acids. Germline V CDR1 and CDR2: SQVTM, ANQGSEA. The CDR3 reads CSVRQGGSYNSPLHF. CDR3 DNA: TGCAGCGTCCGGCAGGGAGGATCCTATAATTCACCCCTCCACTTT. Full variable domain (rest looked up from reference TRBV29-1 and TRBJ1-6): SAVISQKPSRDICQRGTSLTIQCQVDSQVTMMFWYRQQPGQSLTLIATANQGSEATYESGFVIDKFPISRPNLTFSTLTVSNMSPEDSSIYLCSVRQGGSYNSPLHFGNGTRLTVT.

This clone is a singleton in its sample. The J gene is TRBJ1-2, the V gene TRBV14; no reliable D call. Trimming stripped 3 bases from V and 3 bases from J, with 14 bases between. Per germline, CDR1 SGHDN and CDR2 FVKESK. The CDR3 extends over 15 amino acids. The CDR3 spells CASSQNRGVDYGYTF. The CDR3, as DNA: TGTGCCAGCAGCCAGAATCGGGGTGTCGACTATGGCTACACCTTC.

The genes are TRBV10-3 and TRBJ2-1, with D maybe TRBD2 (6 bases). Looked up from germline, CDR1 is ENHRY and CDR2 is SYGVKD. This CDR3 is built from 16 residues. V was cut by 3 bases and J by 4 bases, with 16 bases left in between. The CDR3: CAISEGGEGYYNEQFF. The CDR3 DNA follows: TGTGCCATCAGTGAAGGCGGGGAAGGCTATTACAATGAGCAGTTCTTC.

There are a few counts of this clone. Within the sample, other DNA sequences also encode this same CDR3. CDR3 protein: CAWSVGGNTEAFF. The CDR3 coding sequence is TGTGCCTGGAGTGTGGGGGGAAACACTGAAGCTTTCTTT. The V gene is TRBV30, the J gene TRBJ1-1; the D gene is possibly TRBD1 (5 bases). Germline V gene data show CDR1 as GTSNPN and CDR2 as SVGIG (reference sequence). The CDR3 has 13 residues. V lost 0 bases and J lost 2, with 7 bases in between.

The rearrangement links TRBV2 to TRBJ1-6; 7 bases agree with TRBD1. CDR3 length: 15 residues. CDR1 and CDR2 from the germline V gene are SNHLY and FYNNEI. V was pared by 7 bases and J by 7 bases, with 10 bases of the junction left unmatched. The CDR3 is CASTTPTGPNSPLHF. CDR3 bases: TGTGCCAGCACCACACCGACAGGGCCCAATTCACCCCTCCACTTT.

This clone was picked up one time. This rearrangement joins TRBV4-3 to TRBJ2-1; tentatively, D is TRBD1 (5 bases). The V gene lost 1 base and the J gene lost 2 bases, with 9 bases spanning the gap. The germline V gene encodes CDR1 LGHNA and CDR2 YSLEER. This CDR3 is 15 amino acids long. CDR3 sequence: CASSQGVGAYNEQFF. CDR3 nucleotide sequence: TGCGCCAGCAGCCAAGGGGTAGGGGCCTACAATGAGCAGTTCTTC.

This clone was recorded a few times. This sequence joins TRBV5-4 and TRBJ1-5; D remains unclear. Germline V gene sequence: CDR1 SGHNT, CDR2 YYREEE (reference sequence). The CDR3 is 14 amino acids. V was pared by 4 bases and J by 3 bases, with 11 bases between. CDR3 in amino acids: CASSHSGSNQPQHF. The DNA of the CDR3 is TGTGCCAGCAGCCATTCGGGGTCCAATCAGCCCCAGCATTTT.

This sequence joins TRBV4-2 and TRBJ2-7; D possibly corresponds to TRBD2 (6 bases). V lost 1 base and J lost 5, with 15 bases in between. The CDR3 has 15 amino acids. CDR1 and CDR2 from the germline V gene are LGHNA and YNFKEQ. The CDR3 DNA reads TGTGCCAGCAGCCAAGGGACCGGGGGACTCCACGAGCAGTACTTC. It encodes CASSQGTGGLHEQYF.